This record concerns one T cell receptor (beta chain) sequence. Its antigen is currently not known. No per-base quality is available; no much larger clone lies one base away. The entry originates in a study of response to subunit inactivated influenza vaccine (dated by TCRdb to 2016 to 2018). In the study overall: Deep quantitative T cell receptor repertoire profiling was used in the study to track responses to a trivalent subunit inactivated influenza vaccine. Study-wide findings and limitations: It was suggested by the authors that each seasonal influenza vaccination may recruit only a limited number of new T cells.

The method behind the library was RT-PCR. Sequencing took place on an Illumina HiSeq 2500. TCRdb applied fastp at Q25 and MiXCR to the public reads, then kept only in-frame beta chains. CDR3 protein sequences are deduplicated, and each keeps its most common genes and DNA. The sample records 500,000 to 550,000 distinct CDR3 sequences, approximately 24% of which are singletons. The ten largest account for 2.5% to 3% of the sample. CDR1 and CDR2 were assigned from the germline V gene as MDHEN and SYDVKM. The CDR3 runs 14 residues from the cysteine to the phenylalanine. Here the CDR3 DNA is all that survives: 42 bases in frame from base 1. V lost 2 bases and J lost 2 bases; the stretch between them is 7 bases long. This same sample was also taken into another study, of T cells expressing NK-cell markers. That second report states: TCR beta cDNA libraries were made by 5'RACE template switching that added a universal primer site and unique molecular identifiers. In sorted CD3+CD56+NKG2C+, CD3+CD56+NKG2C- and CD3+CD56-NKG2C+ T-cell subsets from 7 to 9 donors, TCR beta-chain repertoires were profiled. Among the eight sequenced donors, seven were HCMV-seropositive and one was HCMV-seronegative. To restrict sorting to alphabetaTCR-expressing T cells, an anti-gammadeltaTCR antibody was added in several experiments. In 6 or 7 donors, the dominant CD3+CD56+NKG2C+ clonotypes ranked among the top 10 CD8+ clonotypes, making up about 1.0-8% of CD8+ T cells. Those dominant clonotypes were again the most abundant among CD3+CD56-NKG2C+ cells in a handful of donors, at roughly 25-65%. It remained unclear whether the expanded NKG2C-expressing T cell clones were specific for HCMV antigens. Randomly selected healthy volunteers, three men and five women, were used as the eight sequenced donors. A commercial ELISA kit detecting HCMV-specific IgG in serum was used to determine HCMV serostatus. Ficoll density gradient centrifugation was used to isolate peripheral blood mononuclear cells from blood. Magnetic immunoseparation with Miltenyi isolation kits was used to isolate CD4+ and CD8+ T cells from PBMC. Synthesis of cDNA was primed from the TCR beta constant segment and was followed by two consecutive PCR amplification steps. Sequencing of the libraries produced 2 x 150 bp reads on Illumina HiSeq 2000/2500, MiSeq or NextSeq. Reads were demultiplexed and grouped by UMI with MIGEC, and clonotypes were assembled and quantified with MiTCR. Only TCR cDNA sequences supported by at least two reads were kept to exclude erroneous sequences. The tcR package was used for downstream repertoire analysis, with clonotypes matched between fractions based on CDR3 nucleotide sequence plus V segment. VDJmatch was used to annotate antigen specificity against VDJdb, with one amino acid substitution allowed in CDR3.

The sequenced sample was CD4+ T cells sorted from PBMCs, obtained 11 to 12 days after vaccination. This receptor chain uses TRBV28 and TRBJ2-1; the D gene assignment is ambiguous. The source is a man aged 50-59 years who received an inactivated influenza vaccine. Donor details come from another sample of the same person, matched by shared clones. The DNA is as follows: TGTGCCAGCAGTTTAGAATCAACCTACAATGAGCAGTTCTTC. Translated, it gives CASSLESTYNEQFF.